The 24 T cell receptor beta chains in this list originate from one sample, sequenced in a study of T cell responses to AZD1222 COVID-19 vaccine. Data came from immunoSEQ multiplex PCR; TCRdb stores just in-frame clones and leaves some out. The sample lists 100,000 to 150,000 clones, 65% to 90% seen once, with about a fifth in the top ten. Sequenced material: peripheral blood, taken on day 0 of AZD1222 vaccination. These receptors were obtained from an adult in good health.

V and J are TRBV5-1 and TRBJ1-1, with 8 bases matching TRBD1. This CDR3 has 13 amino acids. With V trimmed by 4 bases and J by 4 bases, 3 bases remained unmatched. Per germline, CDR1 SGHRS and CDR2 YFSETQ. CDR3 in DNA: TGCGCCAGCAGCCCGACAGGGGCCACTGAAGCTTTCTTT. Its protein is CASSPTGATEAFF.

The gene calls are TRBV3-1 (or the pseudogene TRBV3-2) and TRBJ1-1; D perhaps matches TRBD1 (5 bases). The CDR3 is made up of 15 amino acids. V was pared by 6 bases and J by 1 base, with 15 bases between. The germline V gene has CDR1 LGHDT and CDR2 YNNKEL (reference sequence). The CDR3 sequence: CASSPTGLPNTEAFF. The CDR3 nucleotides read TGTGCCAGCAGTCCGACGGGACTGCCGAACACTGAAGCTTTCTTT.

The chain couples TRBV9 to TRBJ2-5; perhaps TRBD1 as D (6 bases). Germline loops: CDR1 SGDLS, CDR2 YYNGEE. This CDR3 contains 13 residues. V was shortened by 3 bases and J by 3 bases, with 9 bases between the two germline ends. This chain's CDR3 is CASSDRQEETQYF. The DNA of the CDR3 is TGTGCCAGCAGCGATCGACAGGAAGAGACCCAGTACTTC.

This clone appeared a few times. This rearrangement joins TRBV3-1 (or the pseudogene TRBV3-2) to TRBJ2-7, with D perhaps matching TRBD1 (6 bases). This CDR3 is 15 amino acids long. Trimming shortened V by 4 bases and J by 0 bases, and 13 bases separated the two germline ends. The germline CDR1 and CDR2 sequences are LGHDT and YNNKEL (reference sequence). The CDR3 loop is CASSPTDSISYEQYF. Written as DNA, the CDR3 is TGTGCCAGCAGCCCTACGGACAGCATCTCCTACGAGCAGTACTTC.

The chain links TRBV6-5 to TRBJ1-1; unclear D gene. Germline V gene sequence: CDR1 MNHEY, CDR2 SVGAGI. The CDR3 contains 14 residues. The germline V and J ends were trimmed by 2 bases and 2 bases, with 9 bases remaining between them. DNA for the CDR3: TGTGCCAGCAGTTACGACTGGCGAAACACTGAAGCTTTCTTT. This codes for CASSYDWRNTEAFF.

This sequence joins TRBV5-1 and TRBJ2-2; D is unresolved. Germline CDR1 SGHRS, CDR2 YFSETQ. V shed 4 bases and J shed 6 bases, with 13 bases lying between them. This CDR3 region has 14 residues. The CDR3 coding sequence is TGCGCCAGCAGCGAGTCCTCTAGTCCCGGGGAGCTGTTTTTT. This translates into CASSESSSPGELFF.

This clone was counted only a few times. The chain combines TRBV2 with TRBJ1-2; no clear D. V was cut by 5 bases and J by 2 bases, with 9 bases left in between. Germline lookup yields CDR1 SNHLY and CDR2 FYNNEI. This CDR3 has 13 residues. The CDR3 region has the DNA TGTGCCAGCAGTAAGGGAAACAACTATGGCTACACCTTC. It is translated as CASSKGNNYGYTF.

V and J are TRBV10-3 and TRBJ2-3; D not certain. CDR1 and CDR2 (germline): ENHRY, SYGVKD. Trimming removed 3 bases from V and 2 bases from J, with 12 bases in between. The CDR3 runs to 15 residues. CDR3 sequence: CAISDPGRVTDTQYF. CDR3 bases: TGTGCCATCAGTGACCCTGGGCGTGTCACAGATACGCAGTATTTT.

DNA for the CDR3: TGTGCCAGCAGCTTAAGGAATAGCGGGGGGCAAGAGACCCAGTACTTC. Protein: CASSLRNSGGQETQYF. The chain links TRBV7-3 to TRBJ2-5; TRBD2 matches at 10 bases. Germline-derived CDR1 and CDR2 are SGHTA and FQGTGA. Unmatched junction bases numbered 4, after V lost 1 base and J lost 2 bases. CDR3 length: 16 residues.

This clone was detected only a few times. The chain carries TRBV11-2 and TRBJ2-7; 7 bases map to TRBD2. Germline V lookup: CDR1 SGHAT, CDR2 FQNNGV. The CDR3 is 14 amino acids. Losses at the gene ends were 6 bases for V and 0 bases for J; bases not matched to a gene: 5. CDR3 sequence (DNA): TGTGCCAGCAGAGGGGACTACGCCTCCTACGAGCAGTACTTC. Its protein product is CASRGDYASYEQYF.

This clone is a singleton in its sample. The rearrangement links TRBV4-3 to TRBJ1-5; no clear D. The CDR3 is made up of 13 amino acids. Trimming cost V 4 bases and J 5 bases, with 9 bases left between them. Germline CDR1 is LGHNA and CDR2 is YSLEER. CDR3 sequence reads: CASSRTSDQPQHF. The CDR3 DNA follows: TGCGCCAGCAGCCGCACCAGTGATCAGCCCCAGCATTTT.

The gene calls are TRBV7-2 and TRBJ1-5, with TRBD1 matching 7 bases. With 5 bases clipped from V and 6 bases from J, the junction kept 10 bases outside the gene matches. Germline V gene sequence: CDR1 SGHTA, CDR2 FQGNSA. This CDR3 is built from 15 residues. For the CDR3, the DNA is TGTGCCAGCAGCCCCACGACAGGGACGCCTCAGCCCCAGCATTTT. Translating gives CASSPTTGTPQPQHF.

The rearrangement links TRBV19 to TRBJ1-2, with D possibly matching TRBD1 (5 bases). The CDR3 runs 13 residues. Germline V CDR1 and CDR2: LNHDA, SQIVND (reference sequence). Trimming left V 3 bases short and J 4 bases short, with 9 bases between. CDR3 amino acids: CASSMAGGYGYTF. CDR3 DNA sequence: TGTGCCAGTAGTATGGCGGGGGGCTATGGCTACACCTTC.

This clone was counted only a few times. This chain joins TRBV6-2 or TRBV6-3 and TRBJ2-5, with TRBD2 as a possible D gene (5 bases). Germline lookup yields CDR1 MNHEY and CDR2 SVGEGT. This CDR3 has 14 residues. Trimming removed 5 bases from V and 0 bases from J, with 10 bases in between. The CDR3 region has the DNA TGTGCCAGCAGTCCCCGACTATACCAAGAGACCCAGTACTTC. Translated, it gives CASSPRLYQETQYF.

Here the CDR3 reads CASSLGQASYNEQFF. As DNA, the CDR3 is TGTGCCAGCAGCTTGGGACAGGCTTCCTACAATGAGCAGTTCTTC. The rearrangement uses TRBV11-2 and TRBJ2-1; 8 nucleotides match TRBD1. This CDR3 has 15 residues. The ends lost 3 bases at V and 1 base at J; junction bases unmatched: 2. Germline V gene lookup returns CDR1 SGHAT and CDR2 FQNNGV.

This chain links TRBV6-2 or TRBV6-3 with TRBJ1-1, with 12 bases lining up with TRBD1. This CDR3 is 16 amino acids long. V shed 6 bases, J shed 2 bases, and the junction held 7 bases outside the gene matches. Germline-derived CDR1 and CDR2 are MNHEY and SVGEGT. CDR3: CASSPWGQGANTEAFF. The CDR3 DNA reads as TGTGCCAGCAGCCCTTGGGGACAGGGGGCTAACACTGAAGCTTTCTTT.

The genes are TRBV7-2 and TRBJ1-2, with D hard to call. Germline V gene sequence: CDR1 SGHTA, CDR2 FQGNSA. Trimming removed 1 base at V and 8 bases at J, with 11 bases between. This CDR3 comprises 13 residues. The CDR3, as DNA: TGTGCCAGCAGCTTAGTAGAGGGAACGGGCTACACCTTC. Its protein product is CASSLVEGTGYTF.

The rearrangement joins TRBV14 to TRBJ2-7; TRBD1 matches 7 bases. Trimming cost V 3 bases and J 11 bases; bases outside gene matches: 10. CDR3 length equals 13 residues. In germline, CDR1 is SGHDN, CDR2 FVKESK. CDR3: CASSQNIRDREYF. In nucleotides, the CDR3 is TGTGCCAGCAGCCAGAATATCCGGGACAGAGAGTACTTC.

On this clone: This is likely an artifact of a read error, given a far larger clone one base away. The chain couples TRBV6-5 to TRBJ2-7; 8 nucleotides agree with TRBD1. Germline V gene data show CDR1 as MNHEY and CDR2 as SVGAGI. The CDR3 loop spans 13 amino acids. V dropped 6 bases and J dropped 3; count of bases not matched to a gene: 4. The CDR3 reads CASSLGQGYEQYF. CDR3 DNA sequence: TGTGCCAGCAGCCTCGGACAGGGCTACGAGCAGTACTTC.

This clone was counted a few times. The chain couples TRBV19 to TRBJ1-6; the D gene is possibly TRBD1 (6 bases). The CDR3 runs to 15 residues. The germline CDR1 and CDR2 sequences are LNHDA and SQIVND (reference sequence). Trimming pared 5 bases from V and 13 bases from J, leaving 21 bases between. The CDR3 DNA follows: TGTGCCAGTAGTTCGGGGGGCCGTATCTCGGCGCCCCTCCACTTT. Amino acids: CASSSGGRISAPLHF.

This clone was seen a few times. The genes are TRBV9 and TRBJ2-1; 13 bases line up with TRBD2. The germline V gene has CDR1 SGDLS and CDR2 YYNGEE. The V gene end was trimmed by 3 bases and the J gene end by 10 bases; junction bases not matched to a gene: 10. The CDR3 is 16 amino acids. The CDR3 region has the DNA TGTGCCAGCAGCGCTTTTACTAGCGGGGGGGCGCGAGAGCAGTTCTTC. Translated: CASSAFTSGGAREQFF.

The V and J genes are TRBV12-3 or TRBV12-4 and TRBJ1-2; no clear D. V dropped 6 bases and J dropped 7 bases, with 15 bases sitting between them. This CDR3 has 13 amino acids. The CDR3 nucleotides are TGTGCCAGCAGCCTGGGGTCGAGGGCTGGCTACACCTTC. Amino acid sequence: CASSLGSRAGYTF.

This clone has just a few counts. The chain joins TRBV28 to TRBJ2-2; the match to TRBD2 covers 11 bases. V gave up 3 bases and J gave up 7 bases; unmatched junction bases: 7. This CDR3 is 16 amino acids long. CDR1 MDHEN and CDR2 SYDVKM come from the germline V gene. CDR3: CASSFPGTSGFGELFF. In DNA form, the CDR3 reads TGTGCCAGCAGTTTCCCCGGGACTAGCGGTTTCGGGGAGCTGTTTTTT. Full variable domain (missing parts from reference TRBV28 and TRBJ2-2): DVKVTQSSRYLVKRTGEKVFLECVQDMDHENMFWYRQDPGLGLRLIYFSYDVKMKEKGDIPEGYSVSREKKERFSLILESASTNQTSMYLCASSFPGTSGFGELFFGEGSRLTVL.

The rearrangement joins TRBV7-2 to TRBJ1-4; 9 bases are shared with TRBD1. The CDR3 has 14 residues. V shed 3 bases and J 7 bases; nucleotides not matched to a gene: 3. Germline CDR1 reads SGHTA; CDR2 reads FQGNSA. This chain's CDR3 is CASSFGQGFEKLFF. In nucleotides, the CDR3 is TGTGCCAGCAGCTTTGGACAGGGGTTTGAAAAACTGTTTTTT.